The 8 T cell receptor beta chains below all came from one sample that was sequenced in a study of blood T cell repertoires in COVID-19. Measured with immunoSEQ multiplex PCR; TCRdb has only the in-frame clones, and not every one. The data hold about 110,000 clones, with about 86% observed a single time. Sequenced input: peripheral blood. The source is an older man with acute or convalescent COVID-19.

The V call is TRBV7-8, the J call TRBJ1-1; D gene uncertain. The CDR3 runs to 13 residues. Trimming stripped 5 bases from V and 2 bases from J, with 9 bases between. Germline-derived CDR1 and CDR2 are SGHVS and FQNEAQ. CDR3 loop: CASSGQHNTEAFF. The CDR3 DNA is TGTGCCAGCAGCGGGCAGCATAACACTGAAGCTTTCTTT. The full variable domain, with the rest looked up from reference TRBV7-8 and TRBJ1-1, is GAGVSQSPRYKVAKRGQDVALRCDPISGHVSLFWYQQALGQGPEFLTYFQNEAQLDKSGLPSDRFFAERPEGSVSTLKIQRTQQEDSAVYLCASSGQHNTEAFFGQGTRLTVV.

V gene TRBV29-1 combines with J gene TRBJ2-2; a weak D match, TRBD1 (6 bases). Germline CDR1 and CDR2: SQVTM and ANQGSEA. The CDR3 has 13 amino acids. V was clipped by 5 bases and J by 4 bases, with 11 bases between them. CDR3: CSVTGKLTGELFF. The CDR3 region has the DNA TGCAGCGTTACAGGGAAACTCACCGGGGAGCTGTTTTTT.

The chain employs TRBV11-3 and TRBJ2-2, with a possible D match to TRBD1 (6 bases). The length of the CDR3 is 13 residues. Trimming cost V 5 bases and J 6 bases, with 10 bases left between them. Germline V gene lookup returns CDR1 SGHNT and CDR2 YENEEA. The CDR3 coding sequence is TGTGCCAGCAGCCCCTCAGGGGCCGGGGAGCTGTTTTTT. Translated: CASSPSGAGELFF.

The gene calls are TRBV30 and TRBJ1-3; D gene ambiguous. The CDR3 is 13 residues long. CDR1 is GTSNPN and CDR2 is SVGIG in the germline V gene (reference sequence). The V end lost 3 bases, the J end lost 0 bases, and 6 bases lay between the germline ends. The CDR3 DNA reads TGTGCCTGGAGCGGGATCTCTGGAAACACCATATATTTT. Amino acids: CAWSGISGNTIYF.

V usage is TRBV5-6 and J usage is TRBJ2-7; tentatively, D is TRBD2 (6 bases). CDR1 is SGHDT, CDR2 YYEEEE, per germline. The CDR3 loop spans 15 amino acids. V lost 4 bases and J 4 bases, leaving 18 bases between the germline ends. The chain's CDR3 is CASSGTPPWMYEQYF. Here the CDR3 DNA reads TGTGCCAGCAGCGGGACTCCACCGTGGATGTACGAGCAGTACTTC.

The rearrangement uses TRBV5-6 and TRBJ2-1; 12 bases are shared with TRBD2. The CDR3 spans 17 residues. V lost 2 bases, J lost 4 bases, and 7 bases stayed unmatched. Looked up from germline, CDR1 is SGHDT and CDR2 is YYEEEE. CDR3 nucleotides: TGTGCCAGCAGCTTAAGGACTAGCGGGAAGCTTTACAATGAGCAGTTCTTC. This gives the protein CASSLRTSGKLYNEQFF.

The rearrangement joins TRBV29-1 to TRBJ1-1; D remains unclear. CDR3 size: 13 residues. V lost 4 bases to trimming and J lost 5 bases, with 14 bases between them. Germline CDR1 SQVTM, CDR2 ANQGSEA. Here the CDR3 DNA reads TGCAGCGTTGGAGGCACCCGAGGTACTGAAGCTTTCTTT. Protein sequence: CSVGGTRGTEAFF.

The rearrangement uses TRBV5-1 and TRBJ1-1; no definite D call. The CDR3 contains 18 residues. Trimming cost V 3 bases and J 4 bases, with 25 bases left between them. Looked up from germline, CDR1 is SGHRS and CDR2 is YFSETQ. The CDR3, as DNA: TGCGCCAGCAGCTCATTGTTCGAAGCTCGGGGTTCGGTCACTGAAGCTTTCTTT. Its protein is CASSSLFEARGSVTEAFF.